The 18 T cell receptor beta chains presented below share a single source sample, sequenced in a study of blood T cell repertoires in COVID-19. Some clones are missing from TCRdb's copy, which holds only in-frame ones; the method was immunoSEQ multiplex PCR. The sample yields around 260,000 clones, approximately 89% seen once. Material for sequencing was peripheral blood. These receptor sequences come from a woman aged 70-85 years with COVID-19, enrolled during active disease.

This clone was counted between two and nine times. The chain couples TRBV19 to TRBJ1-2; D might be TRBD1 (6 bases). Per germline, CDR1 LNHDA and CDR2 SQIVND (reference sequence). Trimming took off 6 bases at V and 7 bases at J, with 12 bases between the two ends. The CDR3 loop spans 12 amino acids. Here the CDR3 reads CASRGRGGGYTF. The CDR3 DNA sequence: TGTGCCAGTAGAGGCAGGGGTGGTGGCTACACCTTC.

The V gene is TRBV6-2 or TRBV6-3, the J gene TRBJ1-5, with D possibly being TRBD1 (6 bases). The V end was cut by 2 bases, the J end by 1 base, with 12 bases between. The CDR3 is 16 residues long. Per the germline V gene, CDR1 is MNHEY and CDR2 is SVGEGT. The CDR3 DNA reads as TGTGCCAGCAGTTACGGCGGGGGGGCCAGCAATCAGCCCCAGCATTTT. This gives the protein CASSYGGGASNQPQHF.

This sequence joins TRBV7-3 and TRBJ1-1; 8 bases are shared with TRBD1. The length of the CDR3 is 17 residues. V lost 1 base to trimming and J lost 0 bases; unmatched junction nucleotides: 7. Germline assignment: CDR1 SGHTA and CDR2 FQGTGA. This chain's CDR3 is CASSLRAGGDLNTEAFF. The DNA for the CDR3 is TGTGCCAGCAGCTTAAGGGCAGGGGGCGATCTGAACACTGAAGCTTTCTTT.

The chain is built from TRBV30 and TRBJ2-7; D is perhaps TRBD1 (6 bases). The CDR3 consists of 12 residues. Germline V CDR1 and CDR2: GTSNPN, SVGIG (reference sequence). The V gene lost 5 bases and the J gene lost 6 bases, with 14 bases spanning the gap. CDR3 amino acids: CAWSTGLSEQYF. CDR3 DNA: TGTGCCTGGTCGACAGGACTTTCCGAGCAGTACTTC.

The chain couples TRBV25-1 to TRBJ2-7, with a weak D call TRBD1 (5 bases). The CDR3 consists of 13 residues. CDR1 is MGHDK, CDR2 SYGVNS, per germline. V lost 3 bases, J lost 5 bases, and 11 bases lay in between. The CDR3 DNA reads TGTGCCAGCAGTGATACTCTCAGGGACGAGCAGTACTTC. Protein sequence: CASSDTLRDEQYF.

The J gene is TRBJ1-5, the V gene TRBV19; 11 nucleotides line up with TRBD1. Germline CDR1 is LNHDA and CDR2 is SQIVND (reference sequence). This CDR3 spans 13 amino acids. V lost 5 bases to trimming and J lost 7 bases; unmatched junction nucleotides: 1. CDR3 region: CASSGTGGQPQHF. The DNA for the CDR3 is TGTGCCAGTAGTGGGACAGGGGGGCAGCCCCAGCATTTT.

This chain connects TRBV6-5 to TRBJ1-3, with 9 bases aligning to TRBD1. CDR3 length: 16 amino acids. The germline gives CDR1 MNHEY, CDR2 SVGAGI. V lost 2 bases and J lost 1; bases outside the gene matches: 3. The DNA for the CDR3 is TGTGCCAGCAGTTACCACGGGACAGGGTCTGGAAACACCATATATTTT. Its protein is CASSYHGTGSGNTIYF.

The chain carries TRBV7-2 and TRBJ2-7; no clear D. The CDR3 is 15 residues long. Germline V lookup: CDR1 SGHTA, CDR2 FQGNSA. V lost 0 bases to trimming and J lost 3 bases, with 12 bases between them. CDR3 sequence (DNA): TGTGCCAGCAGCTTAGCGGCAGTGCGGAACTACGAGCAGTACTTC. Translation: CASSLAAVRNYEQYF.

The V gene is TRBV24-1, the J gene TRBJ2-3; D remains unclear. Trimming pared 1 base from V and 1 base from J, leaving 14 bases between. Germline CDR1 and CDR2: KGHDR and SFDVKD. CDR3 size: 17 residues. The CDR3 spells CATSDFGREVGTDTQYF. DNA for the CDR3: TGTGCCACCAGTGATTTCGGCAGAGAGGTTGGCACAGATACGCAGTATTTT.

The V call is TRBV27, the J call TRBJ1-6; 7 bases are shared with TRBD1. Per germline, CDR1 MNHEY and CDR2 SMNVEV (reference sequence). V gave up 6 bases and J gave up 7 bases; unmatched junction bases: 12. The CDR3 contains 16 residues. As DNA, the CDR3 is TGTGCCAGCAGCACCGAGGGACAGAGCCTAAATTCACCCCTCCACTTT. It translates to CASSTEGQSLNSPLHF.

This rearrangement joins TRBV3-1 (or the pseudogene TRBV3-2) to TRBJ2-5, with D perhaps matching TRBD1 (5 bases). Germline V gene sequence: CDR1 LGHDT, CDR2 YNNKEL (reference sequence). This CDR3 comprises 16 residues. Trimming left V 3 bases short and J 1 base short, with 15 bases between. The chain's CDR3 is CASSQSPGRAQETQYF. DNA of the CDR3: TGTGCCAGCAGCCAGTCCCCGGGCAGGGCCCAAGAGACCCAGTACTTC.

This clone occurred a few times. This chain joins TRBV27 and TRBJ2-7; maybe TRBD1 (5 bases). CDR1 and CDR2 (germline): MNHEY, SMNVEV (reference sequence). The CDR3 is 14 residues long. V was pared by 3 bases and J by 2 bases, with 11 bases between. CDR3 sequence: CASSFRRVAYEQYF. CDR3 in DNA: TGTGCCAGCAGTTTTCGCAGGGTAGCCTACGAGCAGTACTTC.

The chain carries TRBV11-2 and TRBJ1-6, with D perhaps matching TRBD1 (6 bases). This CDR3 region has 19 residues. From germline, CDR1 is SGHAT and CDR2 FQNNGV. Trimming took 3 bases from V and 3 from J, leaving 21 bases between them. CDR3 DNA: TGTGCCAGCAGCTTCCATACAGGGTTTGCCTATGACTATAATTCACCCCTCCACTTT. Protein sequence: CASSFHTGFAYDYNSPLHF. Full variable domain (outside the CDR3, taken from reference TRBV11-2 and TRBJ1-6): EAGVAQSPRYKIIEKRQSVAFWCNPISGHATLYWYQQILGQGPKLLIQFQNNGVVDDSQLPKDRFSAERLKGVDSTLKIQPAKLEDSAVYLCASSFHTGFAYDYNSPLHFGNGTRLTVT.

The chain recombines TRBV28 with TRBJ1-2; D is ambiguous. The V end was cut by 5 bases, the J end by 4 bases, with 8 bases between. In germline, CDR1 is MDHEN, CDR2 SYDVKM. The CDR3 has 12 residues. The CDR3 loop reads CASSIQLYGYTF. In DNA, the CDR3 is TGTGCCAGCAGTATACAGCTCTATGGCTACACCTTC.

The chain recombines TRBV3-1 (or the pseudogene TRBV3-2) with TRBJ2-7; TRBD2 matches at 7 bases. This CDR3 has 14 residues. Per germline, CDR1 LGHDT and CDR2 YNNKEL (reference sequence). V trimming: 0 bases; J trimming: 6 bases; junction bases outside the gene matches: 5. The CDR3 DNA reads TGTGCCAGCAGCCAAGATTTATCGGGAGGCGAGCAGTACTTC. Amino acids: CASSQDLSGGEQYF.

The chain combines TRBV5-1 with TRBJ2-7, with D perhaps TRBD1 (7 bases). Germline CDR1 and CDR2: SGHRS and YFSETQ. CDR3 length: 15 amino acids. V was cut by 4 bases and J by 4 bases, with 18 bases left in between. CDR3 sequence: CASSEPGGGLYEQYF. In nucleotides, the CDR3 is TGCGCCAGCAGCGAACCAGGGGGAGGATTGTACGAGCAGTACTTC.

The V call is TRBV11-2, the J call TRBJ2-7, with 10 bases matching TRBD2. This CDR3 is built from 18 residues. The V gene end was trimmed by 1 base and the J gene end by 4 bases; junction bases not matched to a gene: 13. CDR1 SGHAT and CDR2 FQNNGV come from the germline V gene. The CDR3 protein is CASSLVLSASGRSYEQYF. The CDR3 region has the DNA TGTGCCAGCAGCTTAGTTTTATCGGCTAGCGGGAGAAGTTACGAGCAGTACTTC.

This chain uses TRBV5-6 with TRBJ2-7; 10 bases are shared with TRBD2. Germline lookup yields CDR1 SGHDT and CDR2 YYEEEE. The V segment lost 9 bases and the J segment 1 base; nucleotides outside the gene matches: 7. The CDR3 has 14 residues. The CDR3 region has the DNA TGTGCCACATCGACTAGCGGGTCATCCTACGAGCAGTACTTC. The encoded protein is CATSTSGSSYEQYF.